This T cell receptor beta chain was sequenced in a study of Graves' ophthalmopathy and Graves' hyperthyroidism. Study-wide points: In separating ophthalmopathy from stable hyperthyroidism, a 13-signature model achieved less than 90% sensitivity and about 80% specificity.

The TCR beta CDR3 regions underwent amplification from RNA transcripts. First-round RT-PCR used HTBI primers; second-round multiplex PCR followed. TCRdb processed the multiplex PCR reads anew with MiXCR; each CDR3 protein has one entry. The sample records hundreds of thousands of distinct CDR3 sequences, 20% to 25% being singletons. A word on this clonotype: Its antigen is still unknown.

The sample was peripheral blood. The source is a woman in her late teens or twenties with stable Graves' hyperthyroidism. Some clones in this sample may be carry-over from other donors' samples.

Here the CDR3 DNA reads TGTGCCAGCAGCTCCCTTCAGCGGGAGACGTACGAGCAGTACTTC. Its protein is CASSSLQRETYEQYF. The rearrangement links TRBV2 to TRBJ2-7; TRBD2 agrees at 8 bases. Germline-derived CDR1 and CDR2 are SNHLY and FYNNEI. The CDR3 runs 15 residues. V lost 6 bases, J lost 4 bases, and 11 bases stayed unmatched.